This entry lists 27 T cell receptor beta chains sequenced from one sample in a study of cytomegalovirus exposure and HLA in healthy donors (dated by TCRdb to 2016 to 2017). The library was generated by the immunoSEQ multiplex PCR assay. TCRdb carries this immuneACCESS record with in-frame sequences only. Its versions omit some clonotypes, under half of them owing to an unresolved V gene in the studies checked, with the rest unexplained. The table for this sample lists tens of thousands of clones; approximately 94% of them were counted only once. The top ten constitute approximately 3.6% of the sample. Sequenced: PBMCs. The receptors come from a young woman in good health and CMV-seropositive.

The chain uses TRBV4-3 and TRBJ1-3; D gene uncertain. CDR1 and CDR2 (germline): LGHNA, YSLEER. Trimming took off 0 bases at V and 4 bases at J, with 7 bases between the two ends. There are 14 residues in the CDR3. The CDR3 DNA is TGCGCCAGCAGCCAAGACGCAAGCGGAAACACCATATATTTT. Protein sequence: CASSQDASGNTIYF.

In nucleotides, the CDR3 is TGTGCCAGCAGTTACTCGAGGACTAGCGGCTACGAGCAGTACTTC. Amino acids: CASSYSRTSGYEQYF. The V and J genes are TRBV6-6 and TRBJ2-7; 10 nucleotides agree with TRBD2. The CDR3 length is 15 residues. Per germline, CDR1 MNHNY and CDR2 SVGAGI (reference sequence). J gave up 3 bases and V 0 bases, and 2 bases lay outside the gene matches.

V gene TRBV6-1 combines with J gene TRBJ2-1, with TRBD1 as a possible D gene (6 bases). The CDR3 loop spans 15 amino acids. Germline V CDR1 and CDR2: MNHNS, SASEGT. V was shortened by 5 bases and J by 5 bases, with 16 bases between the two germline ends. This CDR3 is CASSNRPDRNNEQFF. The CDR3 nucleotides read TGTGCCAGCAGTAACCGACCCGACAGGAACAATGAGCAGTTCTTC.

CDR3 sequence (DNA): TGTGCCAGCAGTGAATATTTTACAGGGGGTGGCTACACCTTC. It translates to CASSEYFTGGGYTF. The rearrangement links TRBV25-1 to TRBJ1-2, with TRBD1 identical over 8 bases. The ends lost 0 bases at V and 7 bases at J; junction bases unmatched: 4. The CDR3 length is 14 residues. The germline V gene encodes CDR1 MGHDK and CDR2 SYGVNS.

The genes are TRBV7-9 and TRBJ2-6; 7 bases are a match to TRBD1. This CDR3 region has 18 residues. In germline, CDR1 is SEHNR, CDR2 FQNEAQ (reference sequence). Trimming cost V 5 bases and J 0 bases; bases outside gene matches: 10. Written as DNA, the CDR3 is TGTGCCAGCAGCCCAGGGACAGAATCCACCTCTGGGGCCAACGTCCTGACTTTC. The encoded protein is CASSPGTESTSGANVLTF.

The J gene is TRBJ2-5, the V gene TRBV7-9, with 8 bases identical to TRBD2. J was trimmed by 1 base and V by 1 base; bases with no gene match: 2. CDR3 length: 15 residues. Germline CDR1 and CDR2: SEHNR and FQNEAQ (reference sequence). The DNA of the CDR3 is TGTGCCAGCAGCTTAGTCACTAGCGGCCAAGAGACCCAGTACTTC. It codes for CASSLVTSGQETQYF. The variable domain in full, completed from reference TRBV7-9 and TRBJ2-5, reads DTGVSQNPRHKITKRGQNVTFRCDPISEHNRLYWYRQTLGQGPEFLTYFQNEAQLEKSRLLSDRFSAERPKGSFSTLEIQRTEQGDSAMYLCASSLVTSGQETQYFGPGTRLLVL.

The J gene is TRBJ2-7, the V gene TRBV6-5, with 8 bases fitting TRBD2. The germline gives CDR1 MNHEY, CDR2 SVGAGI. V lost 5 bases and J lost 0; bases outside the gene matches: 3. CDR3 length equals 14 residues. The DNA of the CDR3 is TGTGCCAGCAGTATAGCGGGGAGCTCCTACGAGCAGTACTTC. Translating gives CASSIAGSSYEQYF.

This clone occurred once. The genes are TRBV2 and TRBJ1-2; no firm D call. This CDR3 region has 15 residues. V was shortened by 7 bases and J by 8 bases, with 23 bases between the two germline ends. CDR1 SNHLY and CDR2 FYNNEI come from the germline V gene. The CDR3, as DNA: TGTGCCAGCATCGGGGTAGACATCGGGAGGGAAGGCTACACCTTC. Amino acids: CASIGVDIGREGYTF.

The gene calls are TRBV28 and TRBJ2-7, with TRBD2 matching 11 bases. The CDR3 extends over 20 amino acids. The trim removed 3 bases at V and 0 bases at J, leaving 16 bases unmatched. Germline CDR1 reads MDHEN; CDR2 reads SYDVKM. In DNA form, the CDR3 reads TGTGCCAGCAGTTTCGTAAGGCTAGCGGGGGGCCAACAAAGCTCCTACGAGCAGTACTTC. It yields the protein CASSFVRLAGGQQSSYEQYF. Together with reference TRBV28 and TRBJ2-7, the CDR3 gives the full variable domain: DVKVTQSSRYLVKRTGEKVFLECVQDMDHENMFWYRQDPGLGLRLIYFSYDVKMKEKGDIPEGYSVSREKKERFSLILESASTNQTSMYLCASSFVRLAGGQQSSYEQYFGPGTRLTVT.

This CDR3 is CVGKDPASTEAFF. CDR3 nucleotide sequence: TGTGTAGGAAAGGATCCAGCGTCCACTGAAGCTTTCTTT. V gene TRBV28 combines with J gene TRBJ1-1; D gene uncertain. CDR3 length equals 13 residues. From germline, CDR1 is MDHEN and CDR2 SYDVKM.

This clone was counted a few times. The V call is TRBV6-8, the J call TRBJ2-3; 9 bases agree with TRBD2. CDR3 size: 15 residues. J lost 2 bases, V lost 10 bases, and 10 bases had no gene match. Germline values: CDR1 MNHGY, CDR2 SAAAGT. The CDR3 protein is CATETSGPTTDTQYF. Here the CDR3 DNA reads TGTGCCACTGAGACTAGCGGACCAACCACAGATACGCAGTATTTT.

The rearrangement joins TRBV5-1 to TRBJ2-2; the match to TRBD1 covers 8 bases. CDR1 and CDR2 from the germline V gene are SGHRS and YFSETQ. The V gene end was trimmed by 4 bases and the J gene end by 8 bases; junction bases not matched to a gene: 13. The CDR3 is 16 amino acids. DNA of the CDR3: TGCGCCAGCAGCCCCCGGACAGGGCCATTAGTTGGGGAGCTGTTTTTT. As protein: CASSPRTGPLVGELFF.

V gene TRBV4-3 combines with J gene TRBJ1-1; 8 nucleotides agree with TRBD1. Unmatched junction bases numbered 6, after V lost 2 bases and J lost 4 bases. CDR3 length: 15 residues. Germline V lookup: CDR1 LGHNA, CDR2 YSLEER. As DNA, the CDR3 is TGCGCCAGCAGCCAAAACCAGGGGGCAGGCACTGAAGCTTTCTTT. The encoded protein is CASSQNQGAGTEAFF.

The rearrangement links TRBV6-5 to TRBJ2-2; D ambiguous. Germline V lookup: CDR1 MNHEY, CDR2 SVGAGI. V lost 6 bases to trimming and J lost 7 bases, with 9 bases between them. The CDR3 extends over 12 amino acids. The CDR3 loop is CASSSPSGELFF. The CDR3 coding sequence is TGTGCCAGCAGCAGTCCTAGCGGGGAGCTGTTTTTT.

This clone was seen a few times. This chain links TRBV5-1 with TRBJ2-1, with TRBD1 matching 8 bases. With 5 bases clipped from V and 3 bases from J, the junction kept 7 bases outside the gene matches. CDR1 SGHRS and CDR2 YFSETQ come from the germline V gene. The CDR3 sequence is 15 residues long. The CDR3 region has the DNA TGCGCCAGCAGTCTCACAGGGGGACGCTACAATGAGCAGTTCTTC. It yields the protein CASSLTGGRYNEQFF. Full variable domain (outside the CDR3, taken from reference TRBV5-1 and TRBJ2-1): KAGVTQTPRYLIKTRGQQVTLSCSPISGHRSVSWYQQTPGQGLQFLFEYFSETQRNKGNFPGRFSGRQFSNSRSEMNVSTLELGDSALYLCASSLTGGRYNEQFFGPGTRLTVL.

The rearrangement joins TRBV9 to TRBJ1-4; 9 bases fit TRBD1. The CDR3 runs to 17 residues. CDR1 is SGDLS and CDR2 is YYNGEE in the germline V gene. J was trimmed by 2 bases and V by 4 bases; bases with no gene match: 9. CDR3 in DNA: TGTGCCAGCAGCACCGGACAGGGGAGTGGTACTAATGAAAAACTGTTTTTT. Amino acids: CASSTGQGSGTNEKLFF.

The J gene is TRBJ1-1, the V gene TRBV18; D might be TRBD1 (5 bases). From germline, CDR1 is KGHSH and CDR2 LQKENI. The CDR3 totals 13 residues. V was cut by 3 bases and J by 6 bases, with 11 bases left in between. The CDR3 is CASSPLRGAEAFF. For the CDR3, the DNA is TGTGCCAGCTCACCGTTAAGGGGCGCTGAAGCTTTCTTT.

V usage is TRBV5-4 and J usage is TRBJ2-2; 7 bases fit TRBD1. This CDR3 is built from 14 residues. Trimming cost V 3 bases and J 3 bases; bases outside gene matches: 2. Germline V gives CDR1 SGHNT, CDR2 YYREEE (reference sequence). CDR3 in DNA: TGTGCCAGCAGCTCTGGACAGGACACCGGGGAGCTGTTTTTT. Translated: CASSSGQDTGELFF.

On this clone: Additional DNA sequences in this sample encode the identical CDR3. DNA for the CDR3: TGTGCCAGCAGCTTAAGACAGGGCTATGGCTACACCTTC. It yields the protein CASSLRQGYGYTF. V usage is TRBV7-3 and J usage is TRBJ1-2; 7 bases map to TRBD1. The J segment lost 4 bases and the V segment lost 1 base, leaving 0 bases of the junction unmatched. The CDR3 loop spans 13 amino acids. Looked up from germline, CDR1 is SGHTA and CDR2 is FQGTGA.

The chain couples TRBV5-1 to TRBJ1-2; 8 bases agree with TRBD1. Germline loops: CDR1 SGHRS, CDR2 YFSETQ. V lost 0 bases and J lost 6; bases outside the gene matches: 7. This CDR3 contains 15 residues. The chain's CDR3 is CASSLGGTGGHGYTF. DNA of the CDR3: TGCGCCAGCAGCTTGGGTGGAACAGGGGGACATGGCTACACCTTC.

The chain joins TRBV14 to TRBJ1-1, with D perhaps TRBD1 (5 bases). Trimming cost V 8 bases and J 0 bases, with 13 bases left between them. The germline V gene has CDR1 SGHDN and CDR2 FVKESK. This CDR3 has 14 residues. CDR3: CASGGGTLNTEAFF. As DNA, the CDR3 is TGTGCCAGCGGCGGCGGGACCCTGAACACTGAAGCTTTCTTT.

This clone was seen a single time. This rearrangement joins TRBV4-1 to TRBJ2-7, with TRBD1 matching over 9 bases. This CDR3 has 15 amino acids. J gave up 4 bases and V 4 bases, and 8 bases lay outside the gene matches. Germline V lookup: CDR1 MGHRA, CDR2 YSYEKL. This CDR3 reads CASSLQPGTGYEQYF. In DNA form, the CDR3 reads TGCGCCAGCAGCCTTCAACCCGGGACAGGGTACGAGCAGTACTTC.

CDR3: CASSRVQCPRDYGYTF. CDR3 sequence (DNA): TGTGCCAGCAGCAGAGTTCAGTGTCCCAGGGACTATGGCTACACCTTC. This sequence joins TRBV21-1 and TRBJ1-2; the DNA was not used to check the table's D call, TRBD1. TRBV21-1 is annotated as a pseudogene. This CDR3 is 16 amino acids long.

The CDR3 region is CASSGRDSDTEAFF. CDR3 in DNA: TGTGCCAGCTCAGGCCGGGACAGCGACACTGAAGCTTTCTTT. The chain joins TRBV18 to TRBJ1-1, with TRBD1 matching over 7 bases. J lost 3 bases, V lost 5 bases, and 6 bases had no gene match. The CDR3 spans 14 residues. Looked up from germline, CDR1 is KGHSH and CDR2 is LQKENI.

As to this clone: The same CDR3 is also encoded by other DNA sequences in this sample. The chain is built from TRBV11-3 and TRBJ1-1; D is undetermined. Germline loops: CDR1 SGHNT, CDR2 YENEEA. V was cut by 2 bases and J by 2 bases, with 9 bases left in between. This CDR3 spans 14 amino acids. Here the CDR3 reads CASSLSGVNTEAFF. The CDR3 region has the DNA TGTGCCAGCAGCTTATCGGGTGTAAACACTGAAGCTTTCTTT. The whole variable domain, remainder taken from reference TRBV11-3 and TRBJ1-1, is EAGVVQSPRYKIIEKKQPVAFWCNPISGHNTLYWYLQNLGQGPELLIRYENEEAVDDSQLPKDRFSAERLKGVDSTLKIQPAELGDSAVYLCASSLSGVNTEAFFGQGTRLTVV.

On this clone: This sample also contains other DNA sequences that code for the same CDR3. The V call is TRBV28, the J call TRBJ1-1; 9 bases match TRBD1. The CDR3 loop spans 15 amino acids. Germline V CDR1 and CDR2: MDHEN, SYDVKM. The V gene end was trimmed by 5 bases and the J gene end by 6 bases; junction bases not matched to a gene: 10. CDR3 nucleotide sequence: TGTGCCAGCAGTCCCGCACCGACAGGGGGTGCTGAAGCTTTCTTT. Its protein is CASSPAPTGGAEAFF.

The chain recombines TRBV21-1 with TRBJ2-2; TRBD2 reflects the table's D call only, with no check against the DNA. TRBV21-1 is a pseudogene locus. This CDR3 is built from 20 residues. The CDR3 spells CASSREGVLAGGPNTGELFF. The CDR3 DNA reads TGTGCCAGCAGCCGTGAGGGTGTACTAGCGGGGGGACCCAACACCGGGGAGCTGTTTTTT.